The 32 T cell receptor beta chains below come from one sample, sequenced in a study of cytomegalovirus exposure and HLA in healthy donors. The PCR was carried out with 60 Vbeta primers and 13 Jbeta primers. Data came from immunoSEQ multiplex PCR; TCRdb stores just in-frame clones and leaves some out. The profile shows about 120,000 clones, over 70% of them singletons. Sequenced input: PBMCs. The source is a woman between 18 and 29 years old in good health and CMV-seronegative.

The gene calls are TRBV6-4 and TRBJ1-5; 8 positions match TRBD1. With V trimmed by 3 bases and J by 3 bases, 1 base remained unmatched. Germline CDR1 reads MRHNA; CDR2 reads SNTAGT. CDR3 length: 14 residues. CDR3 residues: CASSEQGDNQPQHF. The CDR3 nucleotides are TGTGCCAGCAGTGAACAGGGGGACAATCAGCCCCAGCATTTT.

The chain is built from TRBV30 and TRBJ1-2, with a possible D match to TRBD1 (5 bases). Per the germline V gene, CDR1 is GTSNPN and CDR2 is SVGIG (reference sequence). Trimming shortened V by 0 bases and J by 6 bases, and 11 bases separated the two germline ends. The CDR3 is 13 residues long. CDR3 in amino acids: CAWSVRSGDGYTF. In DNA, the CDR3 is TGTGCCTGGAGTGTAAGGTCGGGGGATGGCTACACCTTC.

The genes are TRBV7-9 and TRBJ2-7, with 7 bases matching TRBD1. Trimming cost V 10 bases and J 1 base; bases outside gene matches: 7. The CDR3 extends over 13 amino acids. Germline-derived CDR1 and CDR2 are SEHNR and FQNEAQ (reference sequence). In DNA form, the CDR3 reads TGTGCCACCGCGACAGGGAAGTCCTACGAGCAGTACTTC. Its translation: CATATGKSYEQYF.

V is TRBV10-2 and J is TRBJ1-1, with D unclear. Germline V gene sequence: CDR1 WSHSY, CDR2 SAAADI. CDR3 length: 17 amino acids. Between the trimmed V and J ends, which lost 3 bases and 1 base, there was a span of 18 bases. CDR3 sequence reads: CASSDRLKPDSNTEAFF. The CDR3 bases are TGCGCCAGCAGTGATCGGTTAAAACCGGACTCGAACACTGAAGCTTTCTTT.

V gene TRBV6-5 combines with J gene TRBJ2-7; 9 bases are a match to TRBD2. This CDR3 contains 12 residues. Trimming cost V 8 bases and J 6 bases; bases outside gene matches: 5. Germline V gives CDR1 MNHEY, CDR2 SVGAGI. In DNA form, the CDR3 reads TGTGCCAGCTCGGGACTAGCATCCGAGCAGTACTTC. It specifies CASSGLASEQYF.

The chain uses TRBV4-3 and TRBJ1-4; D uncertain. V gave up 4 bases and J gave up 5 bases, with 17 bases separating them. The CDR3 sequence is 16 residues long. From germline, CDR1 is LGHNA and CDR2 YSLEER. As DNA, the CDR3 is TGCGCCAGCAGCCGCCTTTTGACGGAGGACAATGAAAAACTGTTTTTT. Protein sequence: CASSRLLTEDNEKLFF.

This clone turned up a few times. The J gene is TRBJ2-1, the V gene TRBV14; D uncertain. The CDR3 totals 13 residues. CDR1 and CDR2 (germline): SGHDN, FVKESK. Trimming stripped 0 bases from V and 15 bases from J, with 15 bases between. The CDR3 spells CASSQDREAPRFF. CDR3 nucleotides: TGTGCCAGCAGCCAAGATCGAGAAGCCCCGAGGTTCTTC. Filled out from reference TRBV14 and TRBJ2-1, the complete variable domain reads EAGVTQFPSHSVIEKGQTVTLRCDPISGHDNLYWYRRVMGKEIKFLLHFVKESKQDESGMPNNRFLAERTGGTYSTLKVQPAELEDSGVYFCASSQDREAPRFFGPGTRLTVL.

This clone was detected only once. This CDR3 is CASSLGRREVYGYTF. CDR3 nucleotides: TGTGCCAGCAGCTTAGGGCGGCGGGAGGTATATGGCTACACCTTC. The V gene is TRBV7-2, the J gene TRBJ1-2; D is unresolved. Germline CDR1 is SGHTA and CDR2 is FQGNSA. V lost 1 base to trimming and J lost 5 bases, with 14 bases between them. CDR3 length: 15 amino acids.

This clone is a singleton in its sample. V gene TRBV7-9 combines with J gene TRBJ1-1; D ambiguous. With 8 bases removed from V and 1 base from J, the gap between germline ends came to 5 bases. Germline CDR1 is SEHNR and CDR2 is FQNEAQ (reference sequence). The CDR3 runs 11 residues. The CDR3, as DNA: TGTGCCAGCGCGGAGAACACTGAAGCTTTCTTT. Translated, it gives CASAENTEAFF.

This clone occurred a few times. The chain is built from TRBV7-3 and TRBJ1-1; no reliable D call. Germline CDR1 is SGHTA and CDR2 is FQGTGA. The CDR3 loop spans 13 amino acids. V was shortened by 5 bases and J by 8 bases, with 15 bases between the two germline ends. CDR3 loop: CASSLLPGAEAFF. The CDR3 coding sequence is TGTGCCAGCAGCCTTCTCCCGGGAGCGGAAGCTTTCTTT.

This clone was recorded once. For the CDR3, the DNA is TGTGCCAGCACTCCAGACAGGGGGATATCAGATACGCAGTATTTT. Its protein is CASTPDRGISDTQYF. V is TRBV6-1 and J is TRBJ2-3; 9 nucleotides agree with TRBD1. Germline values: CDR1 MNHNS, CDR2 SASEGT. The CDR3 is made up of 15 amino acids. Trimming removed 7 bases from V and 4 bases from J; junction bases left unmatched: 9.

The chain uses TRBV5-1 and TRBJ2-1, with 9 bases that match TRBD2. The ends lost 3 bases at V and 13 bases at J; junction bases unmatched: 11. The CDR3 sequence is 14 residues long. Per the germline V gene, CDR1 is SGHRS and CDR2 is YFSETQ. The CDR3 nucleotides read TGCGCCAGCAGCTCGAGTGGTAGCGGGGGCCGCCAGTTCTTC. Residues: CASSSSGSGGRQFF.

This chain connects TRBV5-1 to TRBJ1-2; TRBD1 matches 12 bases. V shed 3 bases, J shed 8 bases, and the junction held 11 bases outside the gene matches. Germline V gene data show CDR1 as SGHRS and CDR2 as YFSETQ. This CDR3 region has 16 residues. This CDR3 reads CASSSPGTGGARGYTF. As DNA, the CDR3 is TGCGCCAGCAGCTCTCCCGGGACAGGGGGCGCACGGGGCTACACCTTC.

V and J are TRBV27 and TRBJ2-1; 14 bases agree with TRBD2. CDR1 is MNHEY and CDR2 is SMNVEV in the germline V gene (reference sequence). CDR3 length: 14 residues. V dropped 3 bases and J dropped 9; count of bases not matched to a gene: 1. Here the CDR3 reads CASSLGLAGVEQFF. For the CDR3, the DNA is TGTGCCAGCAGTTTGGGACTAGCGGGGGTTGAGCAGTTCTTC.

The chain carries TRBV6-5 and TRBJ1-3, with a weak D call TRBD1 (5 bases). Germline assignment: CDR1 MNHEY and CDR2 SVGAGI. This CDR3 spans 15 amino acids. V was shortened by 4 bases and J by 0 bases, with 10 bases between the two germline ends. The CDR3: CASSWQGDSGNTIYF. CDR3 bases: TGTGCCAGCAGTTGGCAGGGTGACTCTGGAAACACCATATATTTT.

The V call is TRBV20-1, the J call TRBJ2-1; unclear D gene. CDR1 and CDR2 (germline): DFQATT, SNEGSKA (reference sequence). This CDR3 comprises 10 residues. V lost 2 bases, J lost 7 bases, and 3 bases lay in between. Here the CDR3 DNA reads TGCAGTGCTAGACTAAATGAGCAGTTCTTC. This gives the protein CSARLNEQFF.

V gene TRBV4-1 combines with J gene TRBJ1-5, with 8 bases aligning to TRBD1. J lost 5 bases, V lost 2 bases, and 5 bases had no gene match. The germline V gene has CDR1 MGHRA and CDR2 YSYEKL. This CDR3 spans 15 amino acids. DNA for the CDR3: TGCGCCAGCAGCCAAATGGGACAGGCATATCAGCCCCAGCATTTT. It yields the protein CASSQMGQAYQPQHF.

The V gene is TRBV2, the J gene TRBJ1-1; perhaps TRBD1 as D (5 bases). Germline V gene sequence: CDR1 SNHLY, CDR2 FYNNEI. V was trimmed by 6 bases and J by 4 bases, leaving 27 bases between them. The CDR3 is made up of 18 amino acids. The CDR3 loop is CASSDHVSGLASGTEAFF. CDR3 sequence (DNA): TGTGCCAGCAGCGATCATGTTTCAGGGTTGGCGTCGGGCACTGAAGCTTTCTTT.

This chain links TRBV7-2 with TRBJ1-2, with D possibly matching TRBD1 (5 bases). The germline V gene has CDR1 SGHTA and CDR2 FQGNSA. V was pared by 4 bases and J by 5 bases, with 11 bases between. The CDR3 is made up of 13 amino acids. CDR3 nucleotide sequence: TGTGCCAGCAGCTCGACAGCTCTATATGGCTACACCTTC. This sequence encodes CASSSTALYGYTF.

This clone was seen only once. Mismatch with germline at one junction end may stem from a read error. The genes are TRBV7-9 and TRBJ1-6, with a possible D match to TRBD1 (5 bases). Germline V lookup: CDR1 SEHNR, CDR2 FQNEAQ (reference sequence). There are 13 residues in the CDR3. Here the CDR3 reads CSSSLEGYSPLHF. For the CDR3, the DNA is TGTTCCAGCAGCTTAGAGGGGTATTCACCCCTCCACTTT.

The rearrangement links TRBV7-8 to TRBJ2-1; 8 positions match TRBD2. The CDR3 runs 15 residues. V was clipped by 4 bases and J by 5 bases; unmatched bases: 7. Germline V gives CDR1 SGHVS, CDR2 FQNEAQ. CDR3 sequence reads: CASSSLAEGDNEQFF. The CDR3 nucleotides are TGTGCCAGCAGCTCACTAGCGGAGGGGGACAATGAGCAGTTCTTC.

CDR3 residues: CASSPGQVNQPQHF. The CDR3 DNA follows: TGTGCCAGCTCACCGGGACAGGTCAATCAGCCCCAGCATTTT. V and J are TRBV18 and TRBJ1-5, with TRBD1 matching 8 bases. V shed 3 bases, J shed 3 bases, and the junction held 1 base outside the gene matches. This CDR3 contains 14 residues. CDR1 and CDR2 from the germline V gene are KGHSH and LQKENI.

A single count supports this clone. This chain uses TRBV19 with TRBJ1-4; a weak D match, TRBD1 (5 bases). V was shortened by 3 bases and J by 12 bases, with 17 bases between the two germline ends. Germline CDR1 is LNHDA and CDR2 is SQIVND (reference sequence). This CDR3 comprises 14 residues. As DNA, the CDR3 is TGTGCCAGTAGTATGGCGGGGCCCTCGATTCAACTGTTTTTT. Protein: CASSMAGPSIQLFF.

V and J are TRBV15 and TRBJ1-2; 7 nucleotides align to TRBD1. The junction had 1 base not matched to a gene; V was cut back by 5 bases and J by 1 base. Germline V lookup: CDR1 LNHNV, CDR2 YYDKDF (reference sequence). There are 13 residues in the CDR3. The CDR3 coding sequence is TGTGCCACCAGCGGACAGGTTAACTATGGCTACACCTTC. Its translation is CATSGQVNYGYTF. Full variable domain (remainder filled in from reference TRBV15 and TRBJ1-2): DAMVIQNPRYQVTQFGKPVTLSCSQTLNHNVMYWYQQKSSQAPKLLFHYYDKDFNNEADTPDNFQSRRPNTSFCFLDIRSPGLGDTAMYLCATSGQVNYGYTFGSGTRLTVV.

Remarks on this clone: The junction differs from germline at one of its ends, possibly a read error. V is TRBV7-9 and J is TRBJ2-7, with D possibly TRBD1 on 5 matching bases. Germline loops: CDR1 SEHNR, CDR2 FQNEAQ (reference sequence). The CDR3 runs 13 residues. As DNA, the CDR3 is TGTTCCAGCAGCCCTGACAGAGCCTACGAGCAGTACTTC. As protein: CSSSPDRAYEQYF.

The chain is built from TRBV30 and TRBJ1-5; D may be TRBD1 (5 bases). V lost 0 bases to trimming and J lost 10 bases, with 16 bases between them. The CDR3 is 14 amino acids. Germline loops: CDR1 GTSNPN, CDR2 SVGIG (reference sequence). DNA for the CDR3: TGTGCCTGGAGTGTAGGGGCCGTTGGCGGACCCCAGCATTTT. Translating gives CAWSVGAVGGPQHF.

The chain employs TRBV5-1 and TRBJ1-1; 8 nucleotides line up with TRBD1. The germline gives CDR1 SGHRS, CDR2 YFSETQ. The CDR3 spans 15 residues. The V and J ends lost 4 bases and 4 bases, in that order; junction bases with no gene match: 9. The CDR3 loop reads CASSAGTGLITEAFF. CDR3 in DNA: TGCGCCAGCAGCGCGGGGACAGGCTTAATCACTGAAGCTTTCTTT.

The V gene is TRBV6-6, the J gene TRBJ2-4, with 10 bases aligning to TRBD1. The V segment lost 6 bases and the J segment 12 bases; nucleotides outside the gene matches: 8. The germline V gene encodes CDR1 MNHNY and CDR2 SVGAGI (reference sequence). CDR3 length equals 13 residues. The CDR3 DNA sequence: TGTGCCAGCAGCTCGGGACAGGGGACCAGTCAGTACTTC. This gives the protein CASSSGQGTSQYF.

The chain combines TRBV19 with TRBJ1-1; 9 bases match TRBD1. The junction had 4 bases not matched to a gene; V was cut back by 5 bases and J by 0 bases. The CDR3 is 15 residues long. Germline-derived CDR1 and CDR2 are LNHDA and SQIVND (reference sequence). The CDR3 sequence: CASSVQGAMNTEAFF. The DNA of the CDR3 is TGTGCCAGTAGTGTACAGGGGGCAATGAACACTGAAGCTTTCTTT.

V usage is TRBV7-9 and J usage is TRBJ2-1, with 8 bases identical to TRBD2. The germline V gene has CDR1 SEHNR and CDR2 FQNEAQ (reference sequence). CDR3 size: 15 residues. The trim removed 2 bases at V and 8 bases at J, leaving 8 bases unmatched. The CDR3 loop is CASSLLREGHDEQFF. DNA for the CDR3: TGTGCCAGCAGCTTATTACGGGAGGGCCACGATGAGCAGTTCTTC.

The count of this clone is one. The V gene is TRBV6-5, the J gene TRBJ2-7; 8 nucleotides line up with TRBD1. Germline CDR1 reads MNHEY; CDR2 reads SVGAGI. This CDR3 has 15 amino acids. Germline trimming cut 3 bases from V and 1 base from J; bases unmatched to any gene: 5. CDR3 sequence reads: CASSYLRDRSYEQYF. CDR3 sequence (DNA): TGTGCCAGCAGTTATCTAAGGGACAGGTCCTACGAGCAGTACTTC.

The chain is built from TRBV4-3 and TRBJ2-3; 13 bases are shared with TRBD2. Per the germline V gene, CDR1 is LGHNA and CDR2 is YSLEER. The CDR3 totals 18 residues. With 4 bases clipped from V and 0 bases from J, the junction kept 7 bases outside the gene matches. CDR3 DNA: TGCGCCAGCAGCCCTGGACTAGCGGGGGAACGGAGCACAGATACGCAGTATTTT. Translating it yields CASSPGLAGERSTDTQYF.